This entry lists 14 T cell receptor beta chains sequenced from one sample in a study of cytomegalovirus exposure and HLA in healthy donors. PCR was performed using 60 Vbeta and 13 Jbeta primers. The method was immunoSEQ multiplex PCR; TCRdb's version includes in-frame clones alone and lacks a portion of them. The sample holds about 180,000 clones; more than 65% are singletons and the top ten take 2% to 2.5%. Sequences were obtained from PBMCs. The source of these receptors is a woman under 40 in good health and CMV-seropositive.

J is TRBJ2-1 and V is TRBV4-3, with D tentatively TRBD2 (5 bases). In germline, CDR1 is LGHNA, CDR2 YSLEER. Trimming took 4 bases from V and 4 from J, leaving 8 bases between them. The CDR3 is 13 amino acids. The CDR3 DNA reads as TGCGCCAGCAGCCTCCGGGGTTACAATGAGCAGTTCTTC. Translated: CASSLRGYNEQFF.

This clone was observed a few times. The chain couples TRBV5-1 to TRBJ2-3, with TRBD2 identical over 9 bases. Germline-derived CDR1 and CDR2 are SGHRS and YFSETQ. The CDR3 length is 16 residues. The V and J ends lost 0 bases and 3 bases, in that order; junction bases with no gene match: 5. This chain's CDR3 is CASSLEVAGATDTQYF. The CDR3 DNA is TGCGCCAGCAGCTTGGAGGTAGCGGGGGCTACAGATACGCAGTATTTT. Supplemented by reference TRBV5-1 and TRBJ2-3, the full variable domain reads KAGVTQTPRYLIKTRGQQVTLSCSPISGHRSVSWYQQTPGQGLQFLFEYFSETQRNKGNFPGRFSGRQFSNSRSEMNVSTLELGDSALYLCASSLEVAGATDTQYFGPGTRLTVL.

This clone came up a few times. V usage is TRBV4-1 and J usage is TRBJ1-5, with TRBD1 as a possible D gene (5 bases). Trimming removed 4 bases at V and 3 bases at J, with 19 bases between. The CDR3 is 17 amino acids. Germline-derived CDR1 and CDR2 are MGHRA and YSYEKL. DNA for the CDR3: TGCGCCAGCAGCCTAGGTCAGGCCCGGGGGGTCAATCAGCCCCAGCATTTT. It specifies CASSLGQARGVNQPQHF.

CDR3 loop: CASSQDLGRGGYTVGANVLTF. The CDR3 nucleotides read TGCGCCAGCAGCCAAGACTTGGGCCGGGGGGGCTACACGGTTGGGGCCAACGTCCTGACTTTC. The genes are TRBV4-1 and TRBJ2-6; TRBD2 matches at 8 bases. Germline V gene sequence: CDR1 MGHRA, CDR2 YSYEKL. The CDR3 spans 21 residues. The J segment lost 3 bases and the V segment lost 0 bases, leaving 16 bases of the junction unmatched.

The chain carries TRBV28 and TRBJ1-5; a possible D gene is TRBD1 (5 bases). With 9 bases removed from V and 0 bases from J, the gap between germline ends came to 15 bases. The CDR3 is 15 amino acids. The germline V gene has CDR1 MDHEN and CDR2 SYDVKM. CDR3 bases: TGTGCCAGTGTAAAGGGGTCCCCTAGCAATCAGCCCCAGCATTTT. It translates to CASVKGSPSNQPQHF.

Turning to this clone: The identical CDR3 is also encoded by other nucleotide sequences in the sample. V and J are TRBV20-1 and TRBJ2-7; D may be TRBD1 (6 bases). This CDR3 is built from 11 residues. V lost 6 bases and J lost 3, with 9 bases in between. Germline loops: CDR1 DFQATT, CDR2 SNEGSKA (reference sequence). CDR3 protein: CSASRGYEQYF. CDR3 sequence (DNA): TGCAGTGCATCCAGGGGCTACGAGCAGTACTTC.

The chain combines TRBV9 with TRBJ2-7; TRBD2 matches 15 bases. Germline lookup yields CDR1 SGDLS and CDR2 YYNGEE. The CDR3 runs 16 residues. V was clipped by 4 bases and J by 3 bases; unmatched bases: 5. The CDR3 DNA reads TGTGCCAGCAGCCCAGGACTAGCGGGGGGGTACTACGAGCAGTACTTC. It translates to CASSPGLAGGYYEQYF.

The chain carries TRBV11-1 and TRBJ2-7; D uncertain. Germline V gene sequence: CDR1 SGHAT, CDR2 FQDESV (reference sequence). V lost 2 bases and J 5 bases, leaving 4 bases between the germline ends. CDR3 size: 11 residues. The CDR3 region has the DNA TGTGCCAGCAGCTTATCCAACGAGCAGTACTTC. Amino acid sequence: CASSLSNEQYF.

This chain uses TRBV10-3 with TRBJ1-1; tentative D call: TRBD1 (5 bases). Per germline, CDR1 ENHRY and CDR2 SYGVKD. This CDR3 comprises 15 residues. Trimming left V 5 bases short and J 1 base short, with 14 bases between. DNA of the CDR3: TGTGCCATCAGTTGGGGGGAGGGAGAGAACACTGAAGCTTTCTTT. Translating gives CAISWGEGENTEAFF.

CDR3 amino acids: CASSKKATGLAGGAYNSPLHF. For the CDR3, the DNA is TGTGCCAGTAGTAAGAAGGCAACAGGGTTGGCGGGGGGAGCCTATAATTCACCCCTCCACTTT. The rearrangement joins TRBV19 to TRBJ1-6; D is perhaps TRBD1 (6 bases). CDR3 size: 21 residues. The V gene's germline CDR1 is LNHDA and CDR2 SQIVND (reference sequence). V shed 4 bases and J shed 2 bases, with 27 bases lying between them.

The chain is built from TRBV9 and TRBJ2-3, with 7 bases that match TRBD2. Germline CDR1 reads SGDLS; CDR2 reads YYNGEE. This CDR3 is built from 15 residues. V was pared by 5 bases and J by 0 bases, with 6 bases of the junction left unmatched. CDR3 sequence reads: CASRPGGTSTDTQYF. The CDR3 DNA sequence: TGTGCCAGCAGGCCCGGGGGGACTAGCACAGATACGCAGTATTTT. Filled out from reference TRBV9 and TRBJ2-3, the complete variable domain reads DSGVTQTPKHLITATGQRVTLRCSPRSGDLSVYWYQQSLDQGLQFLIQYYNGEERAKGNILERFSAQQFPDLHSELNLSSLELGDSALYFCASRPGGTSTDTQYFGPGTRLTVL.

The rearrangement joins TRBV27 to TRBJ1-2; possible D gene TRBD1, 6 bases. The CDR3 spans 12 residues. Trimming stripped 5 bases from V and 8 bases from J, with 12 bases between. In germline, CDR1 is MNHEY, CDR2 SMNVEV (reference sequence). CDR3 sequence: CASSQGRRGYTF. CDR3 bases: TGTGCCAGCAGTCAGGGGCGAAGAGGCTACACCTTC.

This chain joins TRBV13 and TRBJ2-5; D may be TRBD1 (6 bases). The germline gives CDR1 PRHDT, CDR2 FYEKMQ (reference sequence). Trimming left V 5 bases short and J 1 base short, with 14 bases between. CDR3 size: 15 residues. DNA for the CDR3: TGTGCCAGCAGCCCGTCCGGACAGAGCCAAGAGACCCAGTACTTC. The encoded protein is CASSPSGQSQETQYF.

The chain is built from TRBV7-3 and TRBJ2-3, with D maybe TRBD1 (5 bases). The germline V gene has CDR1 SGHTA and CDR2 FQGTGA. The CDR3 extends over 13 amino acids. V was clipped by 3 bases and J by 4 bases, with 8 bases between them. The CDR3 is CASSLGPADTQYF. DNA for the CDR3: TGTGCCAGCAGCTTGGGGCCCGCAGATACGCAGTATTTT.